The 18 T cell receptor beta chains presented below share a single source sample, sequenced in a study of cytomegalovirus exposure and HLA in healthy donors (dated by TCRdb to 2016 to 2017). Library creation used the immunoSEQ multiplex PCR assay. Imported from immuneACCESS, the table was reduced by TCRdb to in-frame sequences with V and J called. These copies leave out some clones; in studies compared against another copy, an unresolved V gene accounts for under half, and the cause of the remainder is not known. The sample table holds 160,000 or so clones, of which approximately 87% were seen once. The top ten clones comprise approximately 1.5% of the sample. What was sequenced was PBMCs. These receptors were taken from a woman in her thirties in good health and CMV-seronegative.

The gene calls are TRBV11-2 and TRBJ1-5, with no clear D. CDR1 is SGHAT and CDR2 is FQNNGV in the germline V gene. The V gene lost 3 bases and the J gene lost 5 bases, with 8 bases spanning the gap. The CDR3 has 13 residues. The CDR3 loop is CASSFIGDQPQHF. The CDR3 DNA sequence: TGTGCCAGCAGCTTTATCGGGGATCAGCCCCAGCATTTT.

The chain carries TRBV4-1 and TRBJ2-3; weak D call: TRBD1 (6 bases). In germline, CDR1 is MGHRA, CDR2 YSYEKL. The CDR3 is 16 amino acids. V shed 1 base and J shed 4 bases, with 15 bases lying between them. CDR3 DNA sequence: TGCGCCAGCAGCCAAGGGGACCAGGGGTGGTCAGATACGCAGTATTTT. Its translation is CASSQGDQGWSDTQYF.

The rearrangement joins TRBV7-2 to TRBJ1-2; D might be TRBD1 (6 bases). This CDR3 is 14 amino acids long. Trimming removed 3 bases from V and 3 bases from J, with 11 bases in between. CDR1 is SGHTA and CDR2 is FQGNSA in the germline V gene. CDR3 in amino acids: CASSFEGGDYGYTF. The CDR3 region has the DNA TGTGCCAGCAGCTTTGAAGGGGGGGACTATGGCTACACCTTC.

This chain uses TRBV7-9 with TRBJ1-2; D unclear. V was shortened by 5 bases and J by 7 bases, with 14 bases between the two germline ends. CDR1 is SEHNR, CDR2 FQNEAQ, per germline (reference sequence). The CDR3 loop spans 13 amino acids. The CDR3 loop reads CASSTVLGFGYTF. The CDR3 bases are TGTGCCAGCAGCACTGTCCTCGGTTTTGGCTACACCTTC.

The chain combines TRBV5-1 with TRBJ2-5; perhaps TRBD2 as D (6 bases). Deletions cut 0 bases from V and 0 bases from J, with 6 bases between. The CDR3 is 14 amino acids. CDR1 SGHRS and CDR2 YFSETQ come from the germline V gene. CDR3 sequence reads: CASSLGGDQETQYF. CDR3 bases: TGCGCCAGCAGCTTGGGGGGGGACCAAGAGACCCAGTACTTC.

This chain links TRBV2 with TRBJ2-2, with a weak D call TRBD1 (5 bases). This CDR3 spans 15 amino acids. Trimming cost V 1 base and J 7 bases, with 13 bases left between them. The germline gives CDR1 SNHLY, CDR2 FYNNEI. The DNA of the CDR3 is TGTGCCAGCAGTGAAGATAGTCAGGGCTACGGGGAGCTGTTTTTT. Translated, it gives CASSEDSQGYGELFF.

This clone was seen once. The rearrangement links TRBV2 to TRBJ2-1, with 10 bases identical to TRBD2. V was pared by 4 bases and J by 4 bases, with 4 bases of the junction left unmatched. The CDR3 is 15 amino acids. Looked up from germline, CDR1 is SNHLY and CDR2 is FYNNEI. The CDR3 coding sequence is TGTGCCAGCAGTGTGGCTAGCGGGGGATACAATGAGCAGTTCTTC. Residues: CASSVASGGYNEQFF.

V usage is TRBV29-1 and J usage is TRBJ1-1, with 7 bases aligning to TRBD1. The CDR3 loop spans 14 amino acids. Germline CDR1 and CDR2: SQVTM and ANQGSEA. The junction had 9 bases not matched to a gene; V was cut back by 4 bases and J by 4 bases. The CDR3 DNA is TGCAGCGTTGTGCCATCACCAGGGGGCACTGAAGCTTTCTTT. It translates to CSVVPSPGGTEAFF.

This chain connects TRBV14 to TRBJ2-7, with TRBD1 matching 7 bases. With V trimmed by 5 bases and J by 4 bases, 11 bases remained unmatched. CDR1 is SGHDN and CDR2 is FVKESK in the germline V gene. The CDR3 runs 15 residues. In nucleotides, the CDR3 is TGTGCCAGCAGCTACCGACAGGGCTTTTTGTACGAGCAGTACTTC. Protein product: CASSYRQGFLYEQYF.

This chain joins TRBV6-1 and TRBJ1-4; D is undetermined. Trimming shortened V by 5 bases and J by 5 bases, and 9 bases separated the two germline ends. The CDR3 length is 13 residues. CDR1 and CDR2 from the germline V gene are MNHNS and SASEGT. CDR3 loop: CASSWEVNEKLFF. For the CDR3, the DNA is TGTGCCAGCAGTTGGGAGGTAAATGAAAAACTGTTTTTT.

This clone was detected only once. The CDR3 bases are TGTGCCAGCAGGGGCCTGACAGGAAATAATTCACCCCTCCACTTT. Translating gives CASRGLTGNNSPLHF. The chain has TRBV6-1 and TRBJ1-6, with D maybe TRBD1 (6 bases). V dropped 6 bases and J dropped 5 bases, with 14 bases sitting between them. This CDR3 is built from 15 residues. From germline, CDR1 is MNHNS and CDR2 SASEGT.

J is TRBJ1-6 and V is TRBV14, with 7 nucleotides matching TRBD1. The J segment lost 6 bases and the V segment lost 1 base, leaving 6 bases of the junction unmatched. This CDR3 has 16 amino acids. The germline CDR1 and CDR2 sequences are SGHDN and FVKESK. CDR3 region: CASSQGRQGGNSPLHF. CDR3 sequence (DNA): TGTGCCAGCAGCCAAGGTCGACAGGGTGGTAATTCACCCCTCCACTTT.

The rearrangement uses TRBV5-6 and TRBJ1-2; TRBD1 matches 8 bases. This CDR3 is built from 13 residues. The germline V gene encodes CDR1 SGHDT and CDR2 YYEEEE. V was pared by 3 bases and J by 6 bases, with 4 bases of the junction left unmatched. In DNA form, the CDR3 reads TGTGCCAGCAGCTCGGACAGGGAACATGGCTACACCTTC. The encoded protein is CASSSDREHGYTF.

The chain carries TRBV7-7 and TRBJ1-2; no clear D gene. CDR1 SSHAT and CDR2 FNYEAQ come from the germline V gene (reference sequence). V dropped 6 bases and J dropped 4 bases, with 12 bases sitting between them. This CDR3 has 13 amino acids. The chain's CDR3 is CASSQQVGYGYTF. CDR3 DNA: TGTGCCAGCAGTCAGCAGGTGGGCTATGGCTACACCTTC. The whole variable domain, filled in from reference TRBV7-7 and TRBJ1-2, reads GAGVSQSPRYKVTKRGQDVTLRCDPISSHATLYWYQQALGQGPEFLTYFNYEAQPDKSGLPSDRFSAERPEGSISTLTIQRTEQRDSAMYRCASSQQVGYGYTFGSGTRLTVV.

Only one count was recorded for this clone. J is TRBJ1-2 and V is TRBV4-2; 8 nucleotides match TRBD1. The CDR3 loop spans 15 amino acids. In germline, CDR1 is LGHNA, CDR2 YNFKEQ. Trimming removed 0 bases from V and 4 bases from J; junction bases left unmatched: 4. The CDR3 DNA reads as TGTGCCAGCAGCCAAGAGATGACAGGGGTCTATGGCTACACCTTC. Amino acids: CASSQEMTGVYGYTF.

The V call is TRBV18, the J call TRBJ1-6; D call uncertain. CDR1 KGHSH and CDR2 LQKENI come from the germline V gene. Trimming removed 2 bases from V and 7 bases from J, with 9 bases in between. The CDR3 has 14 residues. The CDR3 spells CASSPKDGNSPLHF. The CDR3 DNA is TGTGCCAGCTCACCAAAAGACGGGAATTCACCCCTCCACTTT.

The chain's CDR3 is CASSLEQGVHNEQFF. CDR3 coding DNA: TGCGCCAGCAGCTTGGAACAGGGGGTGCACAATGAGCAGTTCTTC. The J gene is TRBJ2-1, the V gene TRBV5-1, with 8 bases lining up with TRBD1. V gave up 0 bases and J gave up 5 bases; unmatched junction bases: 4. The CDR3 consists of 15 residues. The germline V gene has CDR1 SGHRS and CDR2 YFSETQ.

The gene calls are TRBV18 and TRBJ1-1; TRBD1 agrees at 9 bases. Losses at the gene ends were 8 bases for V and 7 bases for J; bases not matched to a gene: 11. This CDR3 spans 14 amino acids. The germline gives CDR1 KGHSH, CDR2 LQKENI. The CDR3 loop reads CASQRDREEIEAFF. In DNA form, the CDR3 reads TGTGCCAGCCAACGGGACAGGGAGGAAATTGAAGCTTTCTTT. The whole variable domain, filled in from reference TRBV18 and TRBJ1-1, reads NAGVMQNPRHLVRRRGQEARLRCSPMKGHSHVYWYRQLPEEGLKFMVYLQKENIIDESGMPKERFSAEFPKEGPSILRIQQVVRGDSAAYFCASQRDREEIEAFFGQGTRLTVV.